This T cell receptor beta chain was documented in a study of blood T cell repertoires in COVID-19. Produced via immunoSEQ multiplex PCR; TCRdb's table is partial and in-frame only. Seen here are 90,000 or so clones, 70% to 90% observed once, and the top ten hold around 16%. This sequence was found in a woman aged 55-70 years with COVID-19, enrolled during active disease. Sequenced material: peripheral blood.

The CDR3 loop is CASSYRQGVAEAFF. As DNA, the CDR3 is TGTGCCAGCAGTTACAGACAGGGGGTCGCTGAAGCTTTCTTT. The V call is TRBV6-5, the J call TRBJ1-1, with TRBD1 identical over 9 bases. Germline values: CDR1 MNHEY, CDR2 SVGAGI. The V segment lost 2 bases and the J segment 6 bases; nucleotides outside the gene matches: 4. This CDR3 spans 14 amino acids.